These 12 T cell receptor beta chains were all obtained from the same sample, sequenced in a study of blood T cell repertoires in COVID-19. TCRdb keeps only in-frame clones here, not all; method: immunoSEQ multiplex PCR. The table records 240,000 or so clones, roughly 86% of them present only once. The sequencing sample was made of peripheral blood. The receptor set was obtained from a woman aged 70-85 years with active or convalescent COVID-19.

The chain has TRBV4-1 and TRBJ1-1; D might be TRBD1 (6 bases). CDR1 MGHRA and CDR2 YSYEKL come from the germline V gene. CDR3 length: 13 amino acids. V was cut by 2 bases and J by 7 bases, with 11 bases left in between. The CDR3, as DNA: TGCGCCAGCAGCCAACCCTACAGGGATGAAGCTTTCTTT. Amino acids: CASSQPYRDEAFF.

This clone was observed a single time. V gene TRBV18 combines with J gene TRBJ1-1, with 8 positions matching TRBD1. This CDR3 spans 14 amino acids. The V and J ends lost 6 bases and 3 bases, in that order; junction bases with no gene match: 6. CDR1 and CDR2 from the germline V gene are KGHSH and LQKENI. In nucleotides, the CDR3 is TGTGCCAGCTCCGGACAGGGTCGGGACACTGAAGCTTTCTTT. Translation gives CASSGQGRDTEAFF. The full variable domain, its missing parts supplied by reference TRBV18 and TRBJ1-1, is NAGVMQNPRHLVRRRGQEARLRCSPMKGHSHVYWYRQLPEEGLKFMVYLQKENIIDESGMPKERFSAEFPKEGPSILRIQQVVRGDSAAYFCASSGQGRDTEAFFGQGTRLTVV.

This chain uses TRBV3-1 (or the pseudogene TRBV3-2) with TRBJ1-4; D is possibly TRBD1 (6 bases). From germline, CDR1 is LGHDT and CDR2 YNNKEL (reference sequence). The CDR3 totals 14 residues. Between the trimmed V and J ends, which lost 3 bases and 7 bases, there was a span of 12 bases. The CDR3 reads CASSHGGRGEKLFF. The CDR3 nucleotides read TGTGCCAGCAGCCACGGGGGGCGCGGTGAAAAACTGTTTTTT.

The chain uses TRBV18 and TRBJ2-3; no firm D call. Germline V gene sequence: CDR1 KGHSH, CDR2 LQKENI. Trimming shortened V by 6 bases and J by 4 bases, and 8 bases separated the two germline ends. There are 12 residues in the CDR3. CDR3 in DNA: TGTGCCAGCTCTAGATTGGCAGATACGCAGTATTTT. Its translation is CASSRLADTQYF.

The chain links TRBV19 to TRBJ2-1, with 15 bases aligning to TRBD2. The CDR3 loop spans 18 amino acids. The germline CDR1 and CDR2 sequences are LNHDA and SQIVND (reference sequence). V trimming: 4 bases; J trimming: 1 base; junction bases outside the gene matches: 5. The CDR3 here is CASSTGTSGGRSYNEQFF. The CDR3 nucleotides are TGTGCCAGTAGTACAGGGACTAGCGGGGGGCGGTCCTACAATGAGCAGTTCTTC.

The V call is TRBV2, the J call TRBJ2-7, with 8 bases lining up with TRBD1. The CDR3 loop spans 15 amino acids. The germline gives CDR1 SNHLY, CDR2 FYNNEI. Trimming cost V 8 bases and J 4 bases; bases outside gene matches: 13. The CDR3 is CASQAGGAGQYEQYF. CDR3 coding DNA: TGTGCCAGCCAGGCAGGGGGCGCCGGCCAATACGAGCAGTACTTC.

The gene calls are TRBV7-2 and TRBJ1-3, with unresolved D. Germline V gene lookup returns CDR1 SGHTA and CDR2 FQGNSA. The CDR3 sequence is 13 residues long. V gave up 5 bases and J gave up 0 bases, with 5 bases separating them. For the CDR3, the DNA is TGTGCCAGCAGCACTAACTCTGGAAACACCATATATTTT. This gives the protein CASSTNSGNTIYF.

The J gene is TRBJ1-2, the V gene TRBV6-5, with TRBD1 matching 11 bases. J gave up 2 bases and V 5 bases, and 4 bases lay outside the gene matches. This CDR3 has 15 amino acids. Germline V gene data show CDR1 as MNHEY and CDR2 as SVGAGI. The CDR3 loop is CASSLRDRGNYGYTF. Written as DNA, the CDR3 is TGTGCCAGCAGTCTCCGGGACAGGGGGAACTATGGCTACACCTTC.

In its sample, this clone was seen a few times. V is TRBV2 and J is TRBJ1-2, with D possibly being TRBD1 (6 bases). The CDR3 extends over 16 amino acids. Trimming shortened V by 3 bases and J by 4 bases, and 18 bases separated the two germline ends. The germline gives CDR1 SNHLY, CDR2 FYNNEI. The CDR3 sequence is CASSDRGGVGTYGYTF. In DNA, the CDR3 is TGTGCCAGCAGTGACCGAGGGGGAGTGGGGACCTATGGCTACACCTTC.

The gene calls are TRBV11-2 and TRBJ1-1; no clear D gene. Germline assignment: CDR1 SGHAT and CDR2 FQNNGV. The V end lost 2 bases, the J end lost 0 bases, and 7 bases lay between the germline ends. The CDR3 totals 14 residues. CDR3 nucleotides: TGTGCCAGCAGCTTAAACAGACTGAACACTGAAGCTTTCTTT. It is translated as CASSLNRLNTEAFF.

This sequence joins TRBV13 and TRBJ2-5; 8 bases agree with TRBD2. Looked up from germline, CDR1 is PRHDT and CDR2 is FYEKMQ (reference sequence). J was trimmed by 2 bases and V by 2 bases; bases with no gene match: 10. This CDR3 comprises 17 residues. The CDR3 bases are TGTGCCAGCAGCTTATGGGGGGTAGCGGGGAGTCAAGAGACCCAGTACTTC. Its translation is CASSLWGVAGSQETQYF.

The rearrangement links TRBV24-1 to TRBJ1-3; no clear D. With 5 bases removed from V and 0 bases from J, the gap between germline ends came to 16 bases. There are 17 residues in the CDR3. Germline-derived CDR1 and CDR2 are KGHDR and SFDVKD. The CDR3 protein is CATSGAEASGSGNTIYF. The CDR3 DNA follows: TGTGCCACCAGTGGTGCCGAGGCCTCGGGCTCTGGAAACACCATATATTTT.